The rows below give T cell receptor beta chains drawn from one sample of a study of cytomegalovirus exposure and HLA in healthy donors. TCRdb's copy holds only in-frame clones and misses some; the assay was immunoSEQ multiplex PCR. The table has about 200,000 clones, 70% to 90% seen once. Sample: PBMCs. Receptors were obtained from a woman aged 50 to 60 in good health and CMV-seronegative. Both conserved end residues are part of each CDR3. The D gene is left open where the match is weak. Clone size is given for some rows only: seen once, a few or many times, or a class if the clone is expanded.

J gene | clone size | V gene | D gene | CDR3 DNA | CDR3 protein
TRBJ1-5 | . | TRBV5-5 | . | TGTGCCAGCAGCTTGGACGGGGGGGGATCGGGTCAGCCCCAGCATTTT | CASSLDGGGSGQPQHF
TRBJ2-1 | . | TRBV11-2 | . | TGTGCCAGCAGCTTAGGGATACAGGGAAGATCCTACAATGAGCAGTTCTTC | CASSLGIQGRSYNEQFF
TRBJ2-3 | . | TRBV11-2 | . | TGTGCCAGCAGCTTAACCCCGAGCCAGGGGATTTGGGATACGCAGTATTTT | CASSLTPSQGIWDTQYF
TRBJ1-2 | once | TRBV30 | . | TGTGCCTGGAGTCAGGGGAATGGCTACACCTTC | CAWSQGNGYTF
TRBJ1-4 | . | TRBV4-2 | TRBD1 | TGTGCCAGCAGCCGGGGAATGACAGGGGCGGAGGAAAAACTGTTTTTT | CASSRGMTGAEEKLFF
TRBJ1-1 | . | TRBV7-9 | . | TGTGCCAGCAGCGTGGGTCGGAGGGGGAACACTGAAGCTTTCTTT | CASSVGRRGNTEAFF
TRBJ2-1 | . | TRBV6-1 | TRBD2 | TGTGCCAGCAGTCCAGCGGGAGGGCCGGATGAGCAGTTCTTC | CASSPAGGPDEQFF
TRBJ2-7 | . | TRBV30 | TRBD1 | TGTGCCTGGGCCACAGGGGCCGAGCAGTACTTC | CAWATGAEQYF
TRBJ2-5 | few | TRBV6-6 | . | TGTGCCACCTATGCAGAGACCCAGTACTTC | CATYAETQYF
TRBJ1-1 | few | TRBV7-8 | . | TGTGCCAGCAGCTTGGGGGGAATGAACACTGAAGCTTTCTTT | CASSLGGMNTEAFF
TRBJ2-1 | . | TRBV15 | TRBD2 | TGTGCCACCAGCAGAGGGGCTAGCGGTAATGAGCAGTTCTTC | CATSRGASGNEQFF
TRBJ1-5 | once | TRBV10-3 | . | TGTGCCACAGGGTTCACAGGAAAAGATCAGCCCCAGCATTTT | CATGFTGKDQPQHF
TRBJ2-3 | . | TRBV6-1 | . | TGTGCCAGCAGTGAGGTGGGAGATGGGACAGATACGCAGTATTTT | CASSEVGDGTDTQYF
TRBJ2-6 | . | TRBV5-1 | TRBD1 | TGCGCCACCGCTTCCGGGACAGCCTCTGGGGCCAACGTCCTGACTTTC | CATASGTASGANVLTF
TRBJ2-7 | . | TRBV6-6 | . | TGTGCCAGCAGTTACCTCCCCGACAGCTACGAGCAGTACTTC | CASSYLPDSYEQYF
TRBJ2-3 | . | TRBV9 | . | TGTGCCAGCAGCGTAGGTAGGGAAGGGGGAGATACGCAGTATTTT | CASSVGREGGDTQYF
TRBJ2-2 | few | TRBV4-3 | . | TGCGCCAGCAGCCAAGATCCCTTTGGCCAAGCCGGGGAGCTGTTTTTT | CASSQDPFGQAGELFF
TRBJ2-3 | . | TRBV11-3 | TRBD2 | TGTGCCAGCAGCAGAAGGACTAGCGGGAGAGATACGCAGTATTTT | CASSRRTSGRDTQYF
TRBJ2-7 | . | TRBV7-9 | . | TGTGCCAGCAGCTACCGGGACGAAGGGGGTGAGCAGTACTTC | CASSYRDEGGEQYF
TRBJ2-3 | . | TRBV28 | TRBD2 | TGTGCCAGCAGGGGTCTCAGCGGGAGGAGGTCCCCAGATACGCAGTATTTT | CASRGLSGRRSPDTQYF
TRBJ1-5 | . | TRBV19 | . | TGTGCCACCCGGGAGACTTATAGCAATCAGCCCCAGCATTTT | CATRETYSNQPQHF
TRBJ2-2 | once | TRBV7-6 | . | TGTGCCAGCAGCTTAGAAGGGGTTCCCGGGGAGCTGTTTTTT | CASSLEGVPGELFF
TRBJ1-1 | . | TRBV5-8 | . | TGTGCCAGCAGCCGTACACGGCGGGGAGCTTTCTTT | CASSRTRRGAFF
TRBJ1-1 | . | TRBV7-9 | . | TGTGCCAGCAGCTTTCTCCAGACTGAAGCTTTCTTT | CASSFLQTEAFF
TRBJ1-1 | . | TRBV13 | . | TGTGCCAGCAGCTTAGGACAGGGCGAGACTGAAGCTTTCTTT | CASSLGQGETEAFF
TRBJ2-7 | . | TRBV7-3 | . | TGTGCCAGCAGCTCAGACAACTTCTCCTACGAGCAGTACTTC | CASSSDNFSYEQYF
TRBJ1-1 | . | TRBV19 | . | TGTGCCAGTAGTCACCGGGCCCCAGGGAGGACTGAAGCTTTCTTT | CASSHRAPGRTEAFF
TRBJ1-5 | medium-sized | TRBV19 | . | TGTGCCAGTAGTATCGGCGGGGAGGCGTATCAGCCCCAGCATTTT | CASSIGGEAYQPQHF
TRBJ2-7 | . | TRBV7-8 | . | TGTGCCAGCAGCTCCGACAAACCCCACTACGAGCAGTACTTC | CASSSDKPHYEQYF
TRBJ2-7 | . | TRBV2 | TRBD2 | TGTGCCAGCATTCCGGGACTAGCGAACAGCTACGGCCAGTACTTC | CASIPGLANSYGQYF
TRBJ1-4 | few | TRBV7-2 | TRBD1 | TGTGCCAGCAGCCTGGACAGGGGCGCTAATGAAAAACTGTTTTTT | CASSLDRGANEKLFF
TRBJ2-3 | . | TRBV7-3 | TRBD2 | TGTGCCAGCAGCTTACTAGCGGGAGGGAGCACAGATACGCAGTATTTT | CASSLLAGGSTDTQYF
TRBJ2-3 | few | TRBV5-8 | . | TGTGCCAGCAGCTTGGATCTCGGCAACCGGGGGGATACGCAGTATTTT | CASSLDLGNRGDTQYF
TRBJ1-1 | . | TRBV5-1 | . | TGCGCCAGCAGCCTCAGGACGGGATTGAACACTGAAGCTTTCTTT | CASSLRTGLNTEAFF
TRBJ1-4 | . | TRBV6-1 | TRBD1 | TGTGCCAGCAGTGGCTCTGGACAGGGGATTGAAAAACTGTTTTTT | CASSGSGQGIEKLFF
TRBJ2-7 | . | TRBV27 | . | TGTGCCAGCAGTTTACAGGGTTTAGTGTACGAGCAGTACTTC | CASSLQGLVYEQYF
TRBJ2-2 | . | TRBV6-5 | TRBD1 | TGTGCCAGCAGTCGGGACAGGGGGCTGACCGGGGAGCTGTTTTTT | CASSRDRGLTGELFF
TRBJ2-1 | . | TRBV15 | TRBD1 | TGTGCCACCAGCCGCCGGGACAGGGACTTGTACGCGGCCTACAATGAGCAGTTCTTC | CATSRRDRDLYAAYNEQFF